A selection of T cell receptor beta chains follows, all from one sample in a study of blood T cell repertoires in COVID-19. Some clones are missing from TCRdb's copy, which holds only in-frame ones; the method was immunoSEQ multiplex PCR. The repertoire holds some 72,000 clones, 86% seen once, with about 5% in the top ten. Specimen: peripheral blood. The origin of the receptors is a man between 45 and 60 years old with active or convalescent COVID-19. CDR3s include the opening cysteine and the closing phenylalanine or tryptophan.

V	CDR3
TRBV7-9	CASSSRISSGGRTNEQFF
TRBV28	CASSPGQGREKLFF
TRBV6-5	CASRIAGGPEQYF
TRBV13	CASSSRTVYGYTF
TRBV4-1	CASSQDRGTTDTQYF
TRBV27	CASSLYPQGAYEQYF
TRBV4-3	CASSQEQGNSPLHF
TRBV5-6	CASSLAGSNTIYF
TRBV5-8	CASSLAQGDIQYF
TRBV27	CASSDRPGAKNIQYF
TRBV19	CASTGTSGGSFPGELFF
TRBV6-6	CASSPRTGGGQPQHF
TRBV5-6	CASSLWGRNTEAFF
TRBV25-1	CASSEWGRWDYGYTF
TRBV19	CASRDRSSGNTIYF